The clone carrying this T cell receptor beta chain was picked up many times. V shed 0 bases and J shed 4 bases, with 6 bases lying between them. Per the germline V gene, CDR1 is LNHNV and CDR2 is YYDKDF (reference sequence). The CDR3 covers 13 residues. TCRdb reanalysed the 5' RACE reads using MiXCR and keeps one entry per CDR3 protein. Among about 36,000 distinct CDR3 sequences, 4.5% to 6% were seen once, and the ten largest hold less than 15%. The data stem from a study of CD8 T cells in ankylosing spondylitis. The sample comprised blood, either unsorted or a sorted T cell fraction (not recorded which). This sequence was found in a male donor with ankylosing spondylitis or in good health (not recorded which). The gene calls are TRBV15 and TRBJ1-2; D remains unclear. CDR3 coding DNA: TGTGCCACCAGCAGAGATGGGCTCTATGGCTACACCTTC. It codes for CATSRDGLYGYTF.